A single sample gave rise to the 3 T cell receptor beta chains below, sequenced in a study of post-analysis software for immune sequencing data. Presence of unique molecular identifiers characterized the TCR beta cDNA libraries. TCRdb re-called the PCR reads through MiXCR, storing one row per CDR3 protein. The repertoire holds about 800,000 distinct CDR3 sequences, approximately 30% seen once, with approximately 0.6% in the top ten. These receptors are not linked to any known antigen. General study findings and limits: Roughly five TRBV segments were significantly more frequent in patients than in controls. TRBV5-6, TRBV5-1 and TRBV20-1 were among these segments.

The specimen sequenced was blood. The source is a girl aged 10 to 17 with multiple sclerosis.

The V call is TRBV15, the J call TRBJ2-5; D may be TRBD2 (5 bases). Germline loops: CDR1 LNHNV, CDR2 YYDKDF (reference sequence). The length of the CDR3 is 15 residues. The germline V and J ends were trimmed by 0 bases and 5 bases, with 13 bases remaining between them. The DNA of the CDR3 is TGTGCCACCAGCAGAGATGGCAGTAGCGCGGAGACCCAGTACTTC. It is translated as CATSRDGSSAETQYF. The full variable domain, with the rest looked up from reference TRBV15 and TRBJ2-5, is DAMVIQNPRYQVTQFGKPVTLSCSQTLNHNVMYWYQQKSSQAPKLLFHYYDKDFNNEADTPDNFQSRRPNTSFCFLDIRSPGLGDTAMYLCATSRDGSSAETQYFGPGTRLLVL.

Here the CDR3 reads CAISEIASGAYEQYF. DNA of the CDR3: TGTGCCATCAGTGAGATTGCTAGCGGAGCCTACGAGCAGTACTTC. This chain joins TRBV10-3 and TRBJ2-5, with 7 bases matching TRBD2. The J call is uncertain, as TRBJ2-7 better fits the DNA end. From germline, CDR1 is ENHRY and CDR2 SYGVKD. This CDR3 has 15 residues.

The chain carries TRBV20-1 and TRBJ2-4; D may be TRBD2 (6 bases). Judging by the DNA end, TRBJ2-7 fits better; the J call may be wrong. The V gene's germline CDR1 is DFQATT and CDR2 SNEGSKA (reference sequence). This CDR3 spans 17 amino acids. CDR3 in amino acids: CSASGRESSPLPYEQYF. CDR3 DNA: TGCAGTGCTAGTGGCCGGGAGTCTTCCCCCCTCCCCTACGAGCAGTACTTC.